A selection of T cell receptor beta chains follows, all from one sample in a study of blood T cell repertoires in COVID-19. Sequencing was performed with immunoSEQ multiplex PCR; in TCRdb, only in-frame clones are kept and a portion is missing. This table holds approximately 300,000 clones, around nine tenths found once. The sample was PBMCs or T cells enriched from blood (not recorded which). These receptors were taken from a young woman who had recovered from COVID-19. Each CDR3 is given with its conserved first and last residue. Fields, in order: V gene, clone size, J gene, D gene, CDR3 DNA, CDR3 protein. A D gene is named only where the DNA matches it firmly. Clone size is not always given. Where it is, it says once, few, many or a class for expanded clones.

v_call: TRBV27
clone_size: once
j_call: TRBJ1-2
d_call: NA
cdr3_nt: TGTGCCAGCAGTTTTTGGGGCACAGGCAACTATGGCTACACCTTC
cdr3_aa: CASSFWGTGNYGYTF

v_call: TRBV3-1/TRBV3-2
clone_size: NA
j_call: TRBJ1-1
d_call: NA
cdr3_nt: TGTGCCAGCAGCCCCCCATTGAACACTGAAGCTTTCTTT
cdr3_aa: CASSPPLNTEAFF

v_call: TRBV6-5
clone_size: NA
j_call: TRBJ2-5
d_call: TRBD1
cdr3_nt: TGTGCCAGCAGTCAGCTAAGACAGGGGGAGACCCAGTACTTC
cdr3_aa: CASSQLRQGETQYF

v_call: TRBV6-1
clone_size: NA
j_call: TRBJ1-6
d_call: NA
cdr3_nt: TGTGCCAGCAGTGAAGCGCACCCTAGCTCCTATAATTCACCCCTCCACTTT
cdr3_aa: CASSEAHPSSYNSPLHF

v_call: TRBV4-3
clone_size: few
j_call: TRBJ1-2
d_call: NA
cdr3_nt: TGCGCCAGCAGCCAAGATACGTCCTGGCAGGTCTATGGCTACACCTTC
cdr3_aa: CASSQDTSWQVYGYTF

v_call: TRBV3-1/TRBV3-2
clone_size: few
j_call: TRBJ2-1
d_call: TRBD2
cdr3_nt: TGTGCCAGCAGCCTTCTGGCGGGGGCCTACAATGAGCAGTTCTTC
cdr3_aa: CASSLLAGAYNEQFF

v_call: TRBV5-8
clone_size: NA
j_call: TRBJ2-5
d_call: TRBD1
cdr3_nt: TGTGCCAGCAGCTCTGACAGGGGGAAAGAGACCCAGTACTTC
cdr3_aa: CASSSDRGKETQYF

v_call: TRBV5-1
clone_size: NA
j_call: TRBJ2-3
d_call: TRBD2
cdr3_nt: TGCGCCAGCAGCTTGTCTTCCGCGGGAGCGGGCACAGATACGCAGTATTTT
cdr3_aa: CASSLSSAGAGTDTQYF

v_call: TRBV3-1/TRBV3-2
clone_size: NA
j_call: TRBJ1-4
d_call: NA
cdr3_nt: TGTGCCAGCAGCCAAGGTGCCAGGGTTAATGAAAAACTGTTTTTT
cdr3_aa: CASSQGARVNEKLFF

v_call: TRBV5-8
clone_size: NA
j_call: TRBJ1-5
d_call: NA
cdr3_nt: TGTGCCAGCAGCCGAGGCATCAATCAGCCCCAGCATTTT
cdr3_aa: CASSRGINQPQHF

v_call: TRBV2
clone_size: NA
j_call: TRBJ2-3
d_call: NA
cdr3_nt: TGTGCCAGCAGGGATGGTAGGGGCCGATACACAGATACGCAGTATTTT
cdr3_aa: CASRDGRGRYTDTQYF

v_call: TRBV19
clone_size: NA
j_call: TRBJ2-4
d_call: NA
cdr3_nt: TGTGCCAGTAGTATAACGGGAGTCAAAAACATTCAGTACTTC
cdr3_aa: CASSITGVKNIQYF

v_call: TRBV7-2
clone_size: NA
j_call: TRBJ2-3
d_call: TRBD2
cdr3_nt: TGTGCCAGCAGCCCCCGCGGAGCGGGGGATGTAGATACGCAGTATTTT
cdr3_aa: CASSPRGAGDVDTQYF

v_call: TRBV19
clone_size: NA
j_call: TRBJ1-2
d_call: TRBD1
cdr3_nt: TGTGCCAGTAGTATGTGGACGGACAGGTCGCAGTATGGCTACACCTTC
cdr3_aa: CASSMWTDRSQYGYTF

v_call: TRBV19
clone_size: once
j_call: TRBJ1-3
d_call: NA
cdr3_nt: TGTGCCAGTAGTACGCAGGGCGGGACTGGAAACACCATATATTTT
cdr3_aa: CASSTQGGTGNTIYF

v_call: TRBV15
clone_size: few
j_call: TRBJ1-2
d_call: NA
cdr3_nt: TGTGCCACCAGCAGAGGTCTGTCACAATCGGGCTATGGCTACACCTTC
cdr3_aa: CATSRGLSQSGYGYTF

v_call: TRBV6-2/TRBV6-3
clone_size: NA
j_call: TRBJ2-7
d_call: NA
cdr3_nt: TGTGCCAGCAGTAGGAGTTGGGAGCAGTACTTC
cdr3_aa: CASSRSWEQYF

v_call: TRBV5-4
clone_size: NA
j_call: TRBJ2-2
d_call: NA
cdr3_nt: TGTGCCAGCAGCCTGCGCGGCGGGGCTGCGAACACCGGGGAGCTGTTTTTT
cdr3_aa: CASSLRGGAANTGELFF

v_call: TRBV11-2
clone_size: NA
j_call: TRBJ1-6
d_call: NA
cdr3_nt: TGTGCCTCCGAGGACAGTAATTCACCCCTCCACTTT
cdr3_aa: CASEDSNSPLHF

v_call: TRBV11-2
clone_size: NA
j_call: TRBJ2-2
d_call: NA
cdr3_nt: TGTGCCAGCAGCTTCACTCGGACTAGGGGGAGTGGGGAGCTGTTTTTT
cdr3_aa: CASSFTRTRGSGELFF

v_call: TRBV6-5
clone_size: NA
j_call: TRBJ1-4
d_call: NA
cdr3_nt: TGTGCCAGCAGTTACGGGGCCAAAGCAACTAATGAAAAACTGTTTTTT
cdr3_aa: CASSYGAKATNEKLFF

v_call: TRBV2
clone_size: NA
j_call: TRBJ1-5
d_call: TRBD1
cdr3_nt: TGTGCCAGCAGCACCGGGACAGGGGCGGTGACTAGCAATCAGCCCCAGCATTTT
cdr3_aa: CASSTGTGAVTSNQPQHF

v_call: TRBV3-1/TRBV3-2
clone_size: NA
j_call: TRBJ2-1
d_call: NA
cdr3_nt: TGTGCCAGCAGCCAAGGCTACCTATCAAGCTCCTACAATGAGCAGTTCTTC
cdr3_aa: CASSQGYLSSSYNEQFF

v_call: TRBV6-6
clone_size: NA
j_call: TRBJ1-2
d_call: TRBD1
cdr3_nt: TGTGCCAGCAGCCGCCCCGGACAGGGTGATGGCTACACCTTC
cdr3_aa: CASSRPGQGDGYTF

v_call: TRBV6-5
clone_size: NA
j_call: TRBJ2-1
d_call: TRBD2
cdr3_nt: TGTGCCAGCGGGGGGGCCTACAATGAGCAGTTCTTC
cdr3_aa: CASGGAYNEQFF

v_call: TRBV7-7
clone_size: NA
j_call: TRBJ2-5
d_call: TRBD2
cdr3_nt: TGTGCCAGCAGCCGAGGCTCGGCGGGGGGGCGAGAGACCCAGTACTTC
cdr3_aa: CASSRGSAGGRETQYF

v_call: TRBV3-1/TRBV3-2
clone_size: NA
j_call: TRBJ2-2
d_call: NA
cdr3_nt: TGTGCCAGCAGCCAAGCCGGCGGGGAGCTGTTTTTT
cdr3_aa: CASSQAGGELFF